This paragraph reports one T cell receptor (beta chain). Its antigen is still unknown. The data derive from a study of T cell responses to AZD1222 COVID-19 vaccine. Study-level points and caveats: The study found Spike-specific TCR breadth and depth rose after two AZD1222 doses.

Between the trimmed V and J ends, which lost 0 bases and 8 bases, there was a span of 7 bases. The CDR3 covers 13 residues. The germline V gene has CDR1 MGHRA and CDR2 YSYEKL. The assay was immunoSEQ multiplex PCR, and TCRdb's table has in-frame clones only and misses some. The table has roughly 140,000 clones, approximately 91% seen once. This TCR was recovered from an adult who had recovered from COVID-19. The specimen was peripheral blood, collected after recovery from COVID-19. The V and J genes are TRBV4-1 and TRBJ2-2; D remains unclear. The CDR3 DNA sequence: TGCGCCAGCAGCCAAGAGCCAACTGGGGAGCTGTTTTTT. Protein sequence: CASSQEPTGELFF.